This T cell receptor beta chain is drawn from a study of T cell responses to AZD1222 COVID-19 vaccine. Study-level results: Donor demographics were predominantly white British with a female majority; clonal diversity may be underestimated. Repertoires were sampled only after the peak T cell response.

Notes on this clone: The antigen is undetermined.

The protocol was immunoSEQ multiplex PCR, while the TCRdb copy is restricted to in-frame clones and leaves out a portion. The sample holds 69,000 or so clones, more than 75% seen once. The CDR3 is made up of 13 amino acids. Germline-derived CDR1 and CDR2 are MNHEY and SVGAGI. Deletions cut 6 bases from V and 3 bases from J, with 11 bases between. V usage is TRBV6-5 and J usage is TRBJ1-1; the D is unclear. This TCR was recovered from an adult who received the MenACWY meningococcal vaccine as a control. Source: peripheral blood, taken 28 days after the second dose of the MenACWY control vaccine. CDR3 loop: CASRLARDTEAFF. CDR3 DNA: TGTGCCAGCAGGTTAGCGAGGGACACTGAAGCTTTCTTT.